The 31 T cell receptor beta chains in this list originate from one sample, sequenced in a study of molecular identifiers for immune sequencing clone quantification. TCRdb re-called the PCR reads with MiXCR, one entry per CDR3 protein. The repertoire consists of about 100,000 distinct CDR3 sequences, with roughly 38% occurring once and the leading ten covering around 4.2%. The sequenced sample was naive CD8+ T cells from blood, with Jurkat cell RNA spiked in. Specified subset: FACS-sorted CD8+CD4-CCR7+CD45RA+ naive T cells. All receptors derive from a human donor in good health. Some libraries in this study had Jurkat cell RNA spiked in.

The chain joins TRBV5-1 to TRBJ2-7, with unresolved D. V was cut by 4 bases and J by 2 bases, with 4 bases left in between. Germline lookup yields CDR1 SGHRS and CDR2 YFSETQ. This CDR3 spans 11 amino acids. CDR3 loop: CASSETYEQYF. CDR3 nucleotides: TGCGCCAGCAGCGAAACCTACGAGCAGTACTTC.

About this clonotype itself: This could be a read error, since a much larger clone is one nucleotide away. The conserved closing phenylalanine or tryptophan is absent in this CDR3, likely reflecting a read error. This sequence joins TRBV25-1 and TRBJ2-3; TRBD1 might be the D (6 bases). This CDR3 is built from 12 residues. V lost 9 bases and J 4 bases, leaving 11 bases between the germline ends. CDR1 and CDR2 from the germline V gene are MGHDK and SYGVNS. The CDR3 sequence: CASQQGSDTQYS. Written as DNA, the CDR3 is TGTGCCAGTCAACAGGGATCAGATACGCAGTATTCT.

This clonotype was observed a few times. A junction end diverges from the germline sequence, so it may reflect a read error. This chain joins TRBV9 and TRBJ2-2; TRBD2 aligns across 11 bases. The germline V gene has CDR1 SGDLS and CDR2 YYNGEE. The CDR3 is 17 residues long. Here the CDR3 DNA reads TGTGCCAGCAGCGGCTTACTAGCGGGAGTGAACAGCGGGGAGCTGTTTTTT. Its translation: CASSGLLAGVNSGELFF.

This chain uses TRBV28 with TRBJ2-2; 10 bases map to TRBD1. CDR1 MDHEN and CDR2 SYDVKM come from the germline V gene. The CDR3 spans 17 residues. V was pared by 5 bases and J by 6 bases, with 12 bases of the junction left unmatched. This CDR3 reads CASSPLYRDRGAGELFF. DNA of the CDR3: TGTGCCAGCAGTCCCCTTTACCGGGACAGGGGCGCCGGGGAGCTGTTTTTT.

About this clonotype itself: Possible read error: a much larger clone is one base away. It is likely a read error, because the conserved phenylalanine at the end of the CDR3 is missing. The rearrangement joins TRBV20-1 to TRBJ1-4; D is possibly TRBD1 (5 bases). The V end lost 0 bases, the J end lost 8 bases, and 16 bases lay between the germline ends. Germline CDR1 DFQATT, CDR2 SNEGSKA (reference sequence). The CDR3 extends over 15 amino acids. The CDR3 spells CSARDLSGRAEKLFS. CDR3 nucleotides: TGCAGTGCTAGAGATCTGTCAGGGAGGGCGGAAAAACTGTTTTCT.

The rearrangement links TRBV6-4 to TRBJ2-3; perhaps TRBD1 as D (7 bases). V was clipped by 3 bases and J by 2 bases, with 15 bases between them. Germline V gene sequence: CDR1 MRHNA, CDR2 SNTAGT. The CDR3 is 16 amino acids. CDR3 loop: CASSDYPGGLTDTQYF. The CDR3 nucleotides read TGTGCCAGCAGTGATTATCCAGGGGGACTCACAGATACGCAGTATTTT.

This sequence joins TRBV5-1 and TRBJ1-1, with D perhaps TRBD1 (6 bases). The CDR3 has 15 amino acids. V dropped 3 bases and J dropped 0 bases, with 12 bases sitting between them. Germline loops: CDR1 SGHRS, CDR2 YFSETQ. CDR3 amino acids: CASSWGGLVNTEAFF. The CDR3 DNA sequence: TGCGCCAGCAGCTGGGGGGGGCTGGTGAACACTGAAGCTTTCTTT. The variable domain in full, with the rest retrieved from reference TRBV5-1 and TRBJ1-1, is KAGVTQTPRYLIKTRGQQVTLSCSPISGHRSVSWYQQTPGQGLQFLFEYFSETQRNKGNFPGRFSGRQFSNSRSEMNVSTLELGDSALYLCASSWGGLVNTEAFFGQGTRLTVV.

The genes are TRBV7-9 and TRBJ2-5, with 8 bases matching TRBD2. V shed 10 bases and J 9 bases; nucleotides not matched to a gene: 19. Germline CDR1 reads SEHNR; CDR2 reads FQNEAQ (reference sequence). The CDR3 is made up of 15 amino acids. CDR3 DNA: TGTGCCATCCTCCTCTCCAGCGGGAGTCAGGAGTCCCAGTACTTC. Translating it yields CAILLSSGSQESQYF.

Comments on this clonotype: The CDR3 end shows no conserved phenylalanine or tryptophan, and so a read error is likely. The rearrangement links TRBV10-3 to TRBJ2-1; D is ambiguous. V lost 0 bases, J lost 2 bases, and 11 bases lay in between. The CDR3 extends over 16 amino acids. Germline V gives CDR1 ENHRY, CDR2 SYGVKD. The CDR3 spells CAISESGRPPYNEQFI. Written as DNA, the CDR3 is TGTGCCATCAGTGAGTCTGGCAGGCCCCCCTACAATGAGCAGTTCATC.

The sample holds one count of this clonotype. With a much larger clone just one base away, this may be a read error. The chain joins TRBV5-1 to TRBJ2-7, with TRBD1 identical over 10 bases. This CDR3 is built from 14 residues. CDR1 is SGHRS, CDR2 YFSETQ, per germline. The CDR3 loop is CAGSPGTGVHEQYF. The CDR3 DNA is TGCGCCGGCAGCCCCGGGACAGGGGTTCACGAGCAGTACTTC.

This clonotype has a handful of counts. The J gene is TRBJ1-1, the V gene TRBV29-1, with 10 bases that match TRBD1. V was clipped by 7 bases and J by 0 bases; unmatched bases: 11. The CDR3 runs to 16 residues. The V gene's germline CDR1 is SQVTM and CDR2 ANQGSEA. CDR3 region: CSALPRDRGLNTEAFF. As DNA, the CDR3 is TGCAGCGCCCTCCCCCGGGACAGGGGTCTGAACACTGAAGCTTTCTTT.

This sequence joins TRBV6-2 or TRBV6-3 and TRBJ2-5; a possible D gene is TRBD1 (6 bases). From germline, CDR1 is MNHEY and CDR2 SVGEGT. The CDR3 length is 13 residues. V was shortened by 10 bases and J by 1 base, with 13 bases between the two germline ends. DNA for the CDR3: TGTGCCACGACAGACAGGCTCCAAGAGACCCAGTACTTC. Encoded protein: CATTDRLQETQYF.

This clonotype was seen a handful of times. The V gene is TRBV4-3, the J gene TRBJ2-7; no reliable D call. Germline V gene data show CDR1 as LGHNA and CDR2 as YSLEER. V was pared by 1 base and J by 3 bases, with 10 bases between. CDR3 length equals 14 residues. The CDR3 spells CASSQGENGYEQYF. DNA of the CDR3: TGCGCCAGCAGCCAAGGCGAGAACGGCTACGAGCAGTACTTC.

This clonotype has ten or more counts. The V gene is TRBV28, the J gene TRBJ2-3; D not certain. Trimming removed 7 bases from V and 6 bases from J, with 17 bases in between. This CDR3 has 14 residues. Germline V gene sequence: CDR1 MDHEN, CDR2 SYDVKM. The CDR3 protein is CASTNPSRLDTQYF. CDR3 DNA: TGTGCCAGCACAAACCCGTCAAGATTGGATACGCAGTATTTT. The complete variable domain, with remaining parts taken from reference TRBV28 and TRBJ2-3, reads DVKVTQSSRYLVKRTGEKVFLECVQDMDHENMFWYRQDPGLGLRLIYFSYDVKMKEKGDIPEGYSVSREKKERFSLILESASTNQTSMYLCASTNPSRLDTQYFGPGTRLTVL.

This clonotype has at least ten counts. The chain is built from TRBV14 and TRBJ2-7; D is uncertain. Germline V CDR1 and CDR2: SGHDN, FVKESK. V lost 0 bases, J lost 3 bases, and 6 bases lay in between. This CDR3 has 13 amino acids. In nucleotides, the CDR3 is TGTGCCAGCAGCCAAGATGACATCTACGAGCAGTACTTC. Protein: CASSQDDIYEQYF.

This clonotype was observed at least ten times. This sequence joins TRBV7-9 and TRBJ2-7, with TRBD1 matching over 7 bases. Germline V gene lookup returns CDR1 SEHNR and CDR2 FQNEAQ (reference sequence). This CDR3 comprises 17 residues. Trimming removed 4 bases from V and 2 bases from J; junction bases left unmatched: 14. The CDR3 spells CASSSLPGDSLAYEQYF. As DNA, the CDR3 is TGTGCCAGCAGCTCACTCCCCGGGGACAGCCTCGCCTACGAGCAGTACTTC.

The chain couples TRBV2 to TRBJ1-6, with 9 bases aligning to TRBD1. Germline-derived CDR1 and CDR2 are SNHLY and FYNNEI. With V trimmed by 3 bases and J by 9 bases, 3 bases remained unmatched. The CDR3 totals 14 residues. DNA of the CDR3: TGTGCCAGCAGTGACGGGACAGGGCGTTCACCCCTCCACTTT. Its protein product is CASSDGTGRSPLHF.

CDR3 residues: CASSIDRVYEQYF. CDR3 DNA: TGTGCCAGCAGCATAGACAGGGTTTACGAGCAGTACTTC. The genes are TRBV5-4 and TRBJ2-7; 7 bases align to TRBD1. J was trimmed by 4 bases and V by 4 bases; bases with no gene match: 5. The CDR3 consists of 13 residues. Per the germline V gene, CDR1 is SGHNT and CDR2 is YYREEE (reference sequence).

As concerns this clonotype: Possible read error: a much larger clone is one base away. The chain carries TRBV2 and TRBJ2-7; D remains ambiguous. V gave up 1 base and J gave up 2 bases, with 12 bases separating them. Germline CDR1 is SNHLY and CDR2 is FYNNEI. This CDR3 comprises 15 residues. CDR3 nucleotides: TGTGCCAGCAGTGAAGTGGGGAACACCGCCTACGAGCAGTACTTC. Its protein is CASSEVGNTAYEQYF.

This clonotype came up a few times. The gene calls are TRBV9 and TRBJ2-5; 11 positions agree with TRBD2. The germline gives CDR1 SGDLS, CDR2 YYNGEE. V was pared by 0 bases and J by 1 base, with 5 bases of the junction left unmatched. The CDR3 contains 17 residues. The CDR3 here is CASSVDGLAGAQETQYF. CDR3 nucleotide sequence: TGTGCCAGCAGCGTAGATGGACTAGCGGGTGCCCAAGAGACCCAGTACTTC.

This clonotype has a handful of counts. DNA for the CDR3: TGCAGTGCTACCCGACTAGCGGGAGACGAGCAGTACTTC. As protein: CSATRLAGDEQYF. V usage is TRBV20-1 and J usage is TRBJ2-7; 12 positions agree with TRBD2. From germline, CDR1 is DFQATT and CDR2 SNEGSKA (reference sequence). The CDR3 length is 13 residues. The junction had 3 bases not matched to a gene; V was cut back by 4 bases and J by 5 bases.

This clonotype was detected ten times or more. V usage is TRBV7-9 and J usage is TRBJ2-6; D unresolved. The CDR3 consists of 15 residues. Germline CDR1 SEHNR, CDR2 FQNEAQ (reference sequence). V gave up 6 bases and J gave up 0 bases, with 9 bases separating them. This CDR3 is CASSFMSSGANVLTF. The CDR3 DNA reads TGTGCCAGCAGTTTTATGAGCTCTGGGGCCAACGTCCTGACTTTC.

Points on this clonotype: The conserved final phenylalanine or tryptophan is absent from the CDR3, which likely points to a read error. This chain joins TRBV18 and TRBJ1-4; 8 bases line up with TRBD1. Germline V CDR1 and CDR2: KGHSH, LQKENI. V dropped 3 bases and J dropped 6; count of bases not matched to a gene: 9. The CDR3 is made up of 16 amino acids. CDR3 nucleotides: TGTGCCAGCTCACCGAAAACAGGGGGAATGGATGAAAAACTGTTTGTT. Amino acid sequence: CASSPKTGGMDEKLFV.

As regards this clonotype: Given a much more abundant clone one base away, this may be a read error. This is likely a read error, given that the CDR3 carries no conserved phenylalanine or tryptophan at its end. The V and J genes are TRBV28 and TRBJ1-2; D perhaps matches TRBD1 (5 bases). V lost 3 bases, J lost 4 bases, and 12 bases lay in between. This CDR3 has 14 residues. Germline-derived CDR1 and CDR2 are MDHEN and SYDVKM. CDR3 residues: CASSFPWDAYGYTY. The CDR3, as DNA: TGTGCCAGCAGTTTTCCCTGGGACGCCTATGGCTACACCTAC.

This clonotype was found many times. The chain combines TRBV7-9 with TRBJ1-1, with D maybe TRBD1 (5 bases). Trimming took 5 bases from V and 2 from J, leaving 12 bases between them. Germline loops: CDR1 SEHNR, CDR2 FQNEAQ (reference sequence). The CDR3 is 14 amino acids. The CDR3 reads CASSAGRRNTEAFF. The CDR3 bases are TGTGCCAGCAGCGCGGGACGTAGAAACACTGAAGCTTTCTTT.

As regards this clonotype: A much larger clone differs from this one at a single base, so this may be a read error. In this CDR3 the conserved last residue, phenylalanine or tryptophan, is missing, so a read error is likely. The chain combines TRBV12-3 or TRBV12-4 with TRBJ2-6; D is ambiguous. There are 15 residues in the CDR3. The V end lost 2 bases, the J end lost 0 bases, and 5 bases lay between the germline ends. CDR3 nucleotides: TGTGCCAGCAGTTTATGGGGCTCTGGGGCCAACGTCCTGACTTCC. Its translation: CASSLWGSGANVLTS.

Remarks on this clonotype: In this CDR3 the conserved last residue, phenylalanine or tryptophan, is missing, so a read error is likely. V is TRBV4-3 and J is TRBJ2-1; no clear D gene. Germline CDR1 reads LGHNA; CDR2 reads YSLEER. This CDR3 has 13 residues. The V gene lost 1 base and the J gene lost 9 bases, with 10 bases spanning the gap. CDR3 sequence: CASSQGEPTEQFP. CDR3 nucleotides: TGCGCCAGCAGCCAAGGGGAACCAACTGAGCAGTTCCCC.

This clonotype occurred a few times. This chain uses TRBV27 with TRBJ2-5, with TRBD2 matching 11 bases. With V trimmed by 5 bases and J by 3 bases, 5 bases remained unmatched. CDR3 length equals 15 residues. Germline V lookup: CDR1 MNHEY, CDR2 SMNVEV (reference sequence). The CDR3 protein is CASSPRLAGKETQYF. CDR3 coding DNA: TGTGCCAGCAGTCCTAGACTAGCGGGAAAAGAGACCCAGTACTTC.

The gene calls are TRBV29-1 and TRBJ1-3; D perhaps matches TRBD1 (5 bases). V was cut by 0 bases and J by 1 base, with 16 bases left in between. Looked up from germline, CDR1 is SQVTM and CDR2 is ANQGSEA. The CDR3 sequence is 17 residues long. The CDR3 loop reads CSVEDRVEGRSGNTIYF. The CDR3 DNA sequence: TGCAGCGTTGAAGATCGGGTGGAGGGGCGGTCTGGAAACACCATATATTTT. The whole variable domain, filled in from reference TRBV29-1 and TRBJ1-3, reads SAVISQKPSRDICQRGTSLTIQCQVDSQVTMMFWYRQQPGQSLTLIATANQGSEATYESGFVIDKFPISRPNLTFSTLTVSNMSPEDSSIYLCSVEDRVEGRSGNTIYFGEGSWLTVV.

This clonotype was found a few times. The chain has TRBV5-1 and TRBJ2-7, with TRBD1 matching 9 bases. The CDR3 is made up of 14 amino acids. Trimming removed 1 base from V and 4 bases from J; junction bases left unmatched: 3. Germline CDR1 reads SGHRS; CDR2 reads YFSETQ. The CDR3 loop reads CASSLRQGVYEQYF. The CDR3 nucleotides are TGCGCCAGCAGCTTGAGACAGGGGGTGTACGAGCAGTACTTC.

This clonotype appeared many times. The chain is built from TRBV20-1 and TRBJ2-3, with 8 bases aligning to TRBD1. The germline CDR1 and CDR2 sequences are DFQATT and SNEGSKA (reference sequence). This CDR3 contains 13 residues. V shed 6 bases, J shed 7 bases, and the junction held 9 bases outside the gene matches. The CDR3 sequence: CSAPTGDAYTQYF. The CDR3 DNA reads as TGCAGTGCCCCGACAGGGGACGCCTATACGCAGTATTTT.